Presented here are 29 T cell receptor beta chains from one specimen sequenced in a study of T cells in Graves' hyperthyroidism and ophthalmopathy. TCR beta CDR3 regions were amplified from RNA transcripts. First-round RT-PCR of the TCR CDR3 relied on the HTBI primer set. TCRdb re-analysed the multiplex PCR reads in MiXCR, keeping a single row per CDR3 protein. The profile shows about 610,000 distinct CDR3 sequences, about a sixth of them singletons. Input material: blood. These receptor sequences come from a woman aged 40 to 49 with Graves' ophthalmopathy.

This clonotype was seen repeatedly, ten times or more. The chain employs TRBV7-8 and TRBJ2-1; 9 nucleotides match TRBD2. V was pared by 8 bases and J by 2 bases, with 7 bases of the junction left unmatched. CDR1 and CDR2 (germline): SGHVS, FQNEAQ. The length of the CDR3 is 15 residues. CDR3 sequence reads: CASVPSGITYNEQFF. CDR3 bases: TGTGCCAGCGTCCCTAGCGGGATCACCTACAATGAGCAGTTCTTC. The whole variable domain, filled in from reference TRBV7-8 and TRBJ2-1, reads GAGVSQSPRYKVAKRGQDVALRCDPISGHVSLFWYQQALGQGPEFLTYFQNEAQLDKSGLPSDRFFAERPEGSVSTLKIQRTQQEDSAVYLCASVPSGITYNEQFFGPGTRLTVL.

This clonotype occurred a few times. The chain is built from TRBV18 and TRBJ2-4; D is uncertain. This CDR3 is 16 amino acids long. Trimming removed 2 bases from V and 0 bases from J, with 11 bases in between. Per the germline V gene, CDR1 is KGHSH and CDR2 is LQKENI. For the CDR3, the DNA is TGTGCCAGCTCACCAGAAGGGTCGCTAGCCAAAAACATTCAGTACTTC. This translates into CASSPEGSLAKNIQYF.

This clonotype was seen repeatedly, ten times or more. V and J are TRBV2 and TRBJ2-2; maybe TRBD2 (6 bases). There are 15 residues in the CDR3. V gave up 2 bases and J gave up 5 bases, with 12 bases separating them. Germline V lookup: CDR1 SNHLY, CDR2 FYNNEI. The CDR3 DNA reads TGTGCCAGCAGTGAAACAATCGGGGGTACCGGGGAGCTGTTTTTT. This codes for CASSETIGGTGELFF.

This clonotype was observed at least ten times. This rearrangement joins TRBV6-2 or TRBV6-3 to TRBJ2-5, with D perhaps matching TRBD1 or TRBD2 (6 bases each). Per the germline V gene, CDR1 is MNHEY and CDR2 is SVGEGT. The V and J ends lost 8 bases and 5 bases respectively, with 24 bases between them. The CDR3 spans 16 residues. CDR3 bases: TGTGCCAGCCTAAGGGGCCGGGGGCCCGCCGTCGAGACCCAGTACTTC. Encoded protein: CASLRGRGPAVETQYF.

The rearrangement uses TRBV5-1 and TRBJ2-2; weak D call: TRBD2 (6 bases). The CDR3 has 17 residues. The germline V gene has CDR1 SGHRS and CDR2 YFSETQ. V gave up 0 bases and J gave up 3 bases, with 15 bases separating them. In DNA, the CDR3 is TGCGCCAGCAGCTTGGATCGACATGGGAGGCACACCGGGGAGCTGTTTTTT. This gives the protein CASSLDRHGRHTGELFF. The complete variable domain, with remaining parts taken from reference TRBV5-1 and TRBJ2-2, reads KAGVTQTPRYLIKTRGQQVTLSCSPISGHRSVSWYQQTPGQGLQFLFEYFSETQRNKGNFPGRFSGRQFSNSRSEMNVSTLELGDSALYLCASSLDRHGRHTGELFFGEGSRLTVL.

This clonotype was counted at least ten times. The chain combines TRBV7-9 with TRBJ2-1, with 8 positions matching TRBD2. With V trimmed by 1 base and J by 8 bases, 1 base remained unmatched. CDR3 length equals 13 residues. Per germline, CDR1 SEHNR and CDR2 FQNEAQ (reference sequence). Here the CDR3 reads CASSLGAGDEQFF. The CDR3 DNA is TGTGCCAGCAGCTTAGGAGCGGGAGATGAGCAGTTCTTC. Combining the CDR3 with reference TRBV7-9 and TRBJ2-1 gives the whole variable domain DTGVSQNPRHKITKRGQNVTFRCDPISEHNRLYWYRQTLGQGPEFLTYFQNEAQLEKSRLLSDRFSAERPKGSFSTLEIQRTEQGDSAMYLCASSLGAGDEQFFGPGTRLTVL.

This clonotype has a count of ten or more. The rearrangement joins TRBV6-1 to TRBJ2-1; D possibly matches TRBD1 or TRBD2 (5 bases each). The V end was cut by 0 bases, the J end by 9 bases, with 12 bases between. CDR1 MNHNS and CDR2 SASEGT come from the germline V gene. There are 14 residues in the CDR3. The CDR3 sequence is CASSEALGVGEQFF. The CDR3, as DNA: TGTGCCAGCAGTGAAGCGTTGGGGGTCGGTGAGCAGTTCTTC.

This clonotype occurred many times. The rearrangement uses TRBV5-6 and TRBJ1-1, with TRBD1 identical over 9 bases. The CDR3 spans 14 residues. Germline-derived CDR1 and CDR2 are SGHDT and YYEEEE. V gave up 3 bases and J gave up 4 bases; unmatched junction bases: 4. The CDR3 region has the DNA TGTGCCAGCAGCTCTCCACAGGGGGCCACTGAAGCTTTCTTT. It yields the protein CASSSPQGATEAFF.

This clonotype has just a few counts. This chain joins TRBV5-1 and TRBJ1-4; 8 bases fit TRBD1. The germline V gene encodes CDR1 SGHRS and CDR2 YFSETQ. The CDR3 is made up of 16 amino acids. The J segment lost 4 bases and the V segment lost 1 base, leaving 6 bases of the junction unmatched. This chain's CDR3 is CASSLSPQGGNEKLFF. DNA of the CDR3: TGCGCCAGCAGCTTGTCCCCACAGGGGGGTAATGAAAAACTGTTTTTT. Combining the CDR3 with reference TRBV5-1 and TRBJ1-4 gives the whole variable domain KAGVTQTPRYLIKTRGQQVTLSCSPISGHRSVSWYQQTPGQGLQFLFEYFSETQRNKGNFPGRFSGRQFSNSRSEMNVSTLELGDSALYLCASSLSPQGGNEKLFFGSGTQLSVL.

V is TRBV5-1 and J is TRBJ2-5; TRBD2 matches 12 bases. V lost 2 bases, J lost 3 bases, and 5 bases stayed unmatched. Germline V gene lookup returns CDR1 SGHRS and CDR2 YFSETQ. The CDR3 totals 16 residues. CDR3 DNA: TGCGCCAGCAGCTTACCTAGCGGGGGGGTAGAAGAGACCCAGTACTTC. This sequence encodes CASSLPSGGVEETQYF.

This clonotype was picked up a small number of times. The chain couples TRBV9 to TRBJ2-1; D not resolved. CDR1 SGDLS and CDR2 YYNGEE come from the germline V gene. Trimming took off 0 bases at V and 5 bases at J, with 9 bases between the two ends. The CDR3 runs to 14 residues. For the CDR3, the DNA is TGTGCCAGCAGCGTAGGAGAGTTGAACAATGAGCAGTTCTTC. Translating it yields CASSVGELNNEQFF.

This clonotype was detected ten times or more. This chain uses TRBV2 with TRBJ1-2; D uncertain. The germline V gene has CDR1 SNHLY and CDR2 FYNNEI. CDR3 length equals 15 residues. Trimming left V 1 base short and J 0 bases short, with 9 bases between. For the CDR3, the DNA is TGTGCCAGCAGTGAAGGGGAATGGACTAACTATGGCTACACCTTC. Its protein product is CASSEGEWTNYGYTF.

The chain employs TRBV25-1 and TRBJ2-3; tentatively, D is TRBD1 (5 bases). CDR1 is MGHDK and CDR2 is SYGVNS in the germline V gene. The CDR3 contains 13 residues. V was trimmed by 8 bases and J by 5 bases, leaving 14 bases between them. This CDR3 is CASSHGREDTQYF. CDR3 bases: TGTGCCAGCTCCCATGGCAGGGAAGATACGCAGTATTTT.

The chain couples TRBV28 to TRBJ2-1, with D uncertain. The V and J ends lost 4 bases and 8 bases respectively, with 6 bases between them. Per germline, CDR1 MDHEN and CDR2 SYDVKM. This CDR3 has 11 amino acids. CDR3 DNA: TGTGCCAGCAGTTCACGGTATGAGCAGTTCTTC. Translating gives CASSSRYEQFF. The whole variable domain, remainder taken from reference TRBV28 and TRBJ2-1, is DVKVTQSSRYLVKRTGEKVFLECVQDMDHENMFWYRQDPGLGLRLIYFSYDVKMKEKGDIPEGYSVSREKKERFSLILESASTNQTSMYLCASSSRYEQFFGPGTRLTVL.

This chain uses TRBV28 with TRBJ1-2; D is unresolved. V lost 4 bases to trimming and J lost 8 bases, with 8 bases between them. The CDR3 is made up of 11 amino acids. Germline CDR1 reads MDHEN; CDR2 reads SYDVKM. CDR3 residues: CASSYKSGYTF. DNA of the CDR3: TGTGCCAGCAGTTATAAGTCCGGCTACACCTTC.

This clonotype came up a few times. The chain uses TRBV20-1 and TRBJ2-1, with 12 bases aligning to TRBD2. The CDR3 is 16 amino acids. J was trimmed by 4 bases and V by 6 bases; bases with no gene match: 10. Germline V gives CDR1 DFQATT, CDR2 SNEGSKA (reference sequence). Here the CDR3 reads CSAERLAGVDYNEQFF. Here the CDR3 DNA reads TGCAGTGCCGAGAGACTAGCGGGAGTGGATTACAATGAGCAGTTCTTC.

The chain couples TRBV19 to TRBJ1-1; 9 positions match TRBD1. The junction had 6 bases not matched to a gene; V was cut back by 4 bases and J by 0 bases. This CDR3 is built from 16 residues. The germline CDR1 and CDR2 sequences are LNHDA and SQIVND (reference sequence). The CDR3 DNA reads TGTGCCAGTAGTACCGGACAGGGGTATCTGAACACTGAAGCTTTCTTT. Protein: CASSTGQGYLNTEAFF. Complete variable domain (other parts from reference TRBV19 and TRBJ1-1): DGGITQSPKYLFRKEGQNVTLSCEQNLNHDAMYWYRQDPGQGLRLIYYSQIVNDFQKGDIAEGYSVSREKKESFPLTVTSAQKNPTAFYLCASSTGQGYLNTEAFFGQGTRLTVV.

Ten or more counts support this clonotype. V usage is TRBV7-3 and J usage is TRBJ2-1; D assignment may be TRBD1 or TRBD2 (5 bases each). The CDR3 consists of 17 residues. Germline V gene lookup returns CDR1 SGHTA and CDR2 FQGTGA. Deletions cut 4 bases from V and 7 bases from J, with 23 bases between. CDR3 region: CASSSDVGTTGMNEQFF. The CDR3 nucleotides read TGTGCCAGCAGCTCCGACGTTGGGACCACGGGAATGAATGAGCAGTTCTTC.

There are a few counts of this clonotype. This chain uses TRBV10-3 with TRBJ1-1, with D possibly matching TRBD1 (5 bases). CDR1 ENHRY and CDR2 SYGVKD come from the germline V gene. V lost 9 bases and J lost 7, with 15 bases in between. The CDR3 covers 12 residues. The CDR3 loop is CAISPGLHEAFF. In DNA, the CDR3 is TGTGCCATTTCCCCGGGACTCCATGAAGCTTTCTTT.

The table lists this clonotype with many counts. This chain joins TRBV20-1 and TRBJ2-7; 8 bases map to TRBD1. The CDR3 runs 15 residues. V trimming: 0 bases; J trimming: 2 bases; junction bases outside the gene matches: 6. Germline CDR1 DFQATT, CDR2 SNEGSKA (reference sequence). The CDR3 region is CSARDEGQVTYEQYF. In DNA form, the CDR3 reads TGCAGTGCTAGAGACGAGGGACAGGTAACCTACGAGCAGTACTTC.

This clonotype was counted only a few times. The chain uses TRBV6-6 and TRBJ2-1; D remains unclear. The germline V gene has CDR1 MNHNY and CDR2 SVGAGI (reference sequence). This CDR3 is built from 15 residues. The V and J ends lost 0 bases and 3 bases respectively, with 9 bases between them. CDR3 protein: CASSYSWRNYNEQFF. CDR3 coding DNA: TGTGCCAGCAGTTACTCTTGGCGGAACTACAATGAGCAGTTCTTC.

CDR3 in DNA: TGTGCCAGCAGGCGGAGCTCTGCAACTAATGAAAAACTGTTTTTT. It translates to CASRRSSATNEKLFF. V and J are TRBV12-3 or TRBV12-4 and TRBJ1-4; unclear D gene. The CDR3 contains 15 residues. Between the trimmed V and J ends, which lost 6 bases and 0 bases, there was a span of 11 bases.

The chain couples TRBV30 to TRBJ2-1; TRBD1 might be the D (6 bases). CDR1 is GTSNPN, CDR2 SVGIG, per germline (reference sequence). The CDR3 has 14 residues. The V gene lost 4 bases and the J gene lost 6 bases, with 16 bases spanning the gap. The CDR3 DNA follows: TGTGCCTGGAATCCAGGGGCTTCTGGCAATGAGCAGTTCTTC. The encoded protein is CAWNPGASGNEQFF.

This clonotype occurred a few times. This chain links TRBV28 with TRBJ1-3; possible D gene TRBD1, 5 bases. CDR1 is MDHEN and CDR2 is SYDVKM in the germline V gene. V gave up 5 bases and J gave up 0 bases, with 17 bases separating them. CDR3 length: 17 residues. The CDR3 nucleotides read TGTGCCAGCAGTGCTTTTGGGGCCTTAAGCTCTGGAAACACCATATATTTT. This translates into CASSAFGALSSGNTIYF.

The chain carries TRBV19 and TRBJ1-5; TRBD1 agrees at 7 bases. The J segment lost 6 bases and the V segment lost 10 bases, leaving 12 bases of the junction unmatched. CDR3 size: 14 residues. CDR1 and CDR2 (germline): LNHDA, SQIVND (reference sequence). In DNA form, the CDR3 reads TGTGCCACCACCGGAGGCAGGGGGAGTCAGCCCCAGCATTTT. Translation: CATTGGRGSQPQHF.

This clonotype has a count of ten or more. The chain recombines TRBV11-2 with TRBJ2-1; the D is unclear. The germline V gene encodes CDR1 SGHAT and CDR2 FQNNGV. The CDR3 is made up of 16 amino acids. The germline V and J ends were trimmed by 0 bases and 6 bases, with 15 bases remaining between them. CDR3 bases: TGTGCCAGCAGCTTAGACCCGCTTTCGGTAGGCAATGAGCAGTTCTTC. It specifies CASSLDPLSVGNEQFF.

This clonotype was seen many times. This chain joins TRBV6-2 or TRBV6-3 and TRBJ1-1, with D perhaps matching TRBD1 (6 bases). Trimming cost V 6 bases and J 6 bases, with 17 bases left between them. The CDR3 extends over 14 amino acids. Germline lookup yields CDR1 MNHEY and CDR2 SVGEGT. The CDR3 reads CASSTGQPGAEAFF. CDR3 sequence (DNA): TGTGCCAGCAGCACAGGACAGCCTGGGGCTGAAGCTTTCTTT.

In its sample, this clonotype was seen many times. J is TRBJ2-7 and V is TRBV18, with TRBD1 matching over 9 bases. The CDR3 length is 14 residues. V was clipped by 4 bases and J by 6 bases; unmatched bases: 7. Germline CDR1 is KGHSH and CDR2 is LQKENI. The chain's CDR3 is CASSRSGTGSEQYF. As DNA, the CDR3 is TGTGCCAGCTCACGATCCGGGACAGGGTCCGAGCAGTACTTC.

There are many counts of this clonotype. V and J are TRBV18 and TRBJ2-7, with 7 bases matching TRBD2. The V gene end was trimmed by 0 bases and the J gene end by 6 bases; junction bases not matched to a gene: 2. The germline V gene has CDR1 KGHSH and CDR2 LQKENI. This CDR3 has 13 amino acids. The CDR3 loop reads CASSPPGGGEQYF. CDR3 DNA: TGTGCCAGCTCACCACCGGGCGGGGGCGAGCAGTACTTC.